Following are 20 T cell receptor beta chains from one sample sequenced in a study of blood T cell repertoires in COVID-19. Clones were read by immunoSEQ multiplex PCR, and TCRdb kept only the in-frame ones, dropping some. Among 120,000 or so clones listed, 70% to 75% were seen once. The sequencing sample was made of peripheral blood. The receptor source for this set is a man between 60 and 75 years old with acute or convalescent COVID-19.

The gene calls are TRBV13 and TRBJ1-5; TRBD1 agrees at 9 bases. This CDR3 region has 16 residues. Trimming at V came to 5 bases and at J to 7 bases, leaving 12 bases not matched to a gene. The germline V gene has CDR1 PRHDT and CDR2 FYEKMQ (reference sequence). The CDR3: CASSDRGGQGGQPQHF. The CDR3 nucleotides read TGTGCCAGCAGCGATCGCGGGGGACAGGGCGGACAGCCCCAGCATTTT. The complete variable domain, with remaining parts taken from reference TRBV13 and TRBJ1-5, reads AAGVIQSPRHLIKEKRETATLKCYPIPRHDTVYWYQQGPGQDPQFLISFYEKMQSDKGSIPDRFSAQQFSDYHSELNMSSLELGDSALYFCASSDRGGQGGQPQHFGDGTRLSIL.

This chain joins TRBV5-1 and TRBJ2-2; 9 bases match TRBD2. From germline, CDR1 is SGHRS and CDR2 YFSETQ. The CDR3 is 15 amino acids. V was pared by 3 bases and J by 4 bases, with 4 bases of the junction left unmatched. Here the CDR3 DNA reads TGCGCCAGCAGCTCCATAGCGGGAGCCACCGGGGAGCTGTTTTTT. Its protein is CASSSIAGATGELFF.

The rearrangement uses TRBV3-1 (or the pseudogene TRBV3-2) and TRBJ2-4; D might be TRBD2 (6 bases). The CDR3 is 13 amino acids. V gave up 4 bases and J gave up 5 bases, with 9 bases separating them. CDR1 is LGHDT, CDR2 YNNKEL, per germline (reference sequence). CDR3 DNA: TGTGCCAGCAGCCGGAGGGGTCAAAACATTCAGTACTTC. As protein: CASSRRGQNIQYF.

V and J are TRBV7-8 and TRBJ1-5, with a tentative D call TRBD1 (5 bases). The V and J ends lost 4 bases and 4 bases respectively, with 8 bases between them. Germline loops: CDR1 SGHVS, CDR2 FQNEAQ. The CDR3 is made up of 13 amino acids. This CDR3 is CASSSGGNQPQHF. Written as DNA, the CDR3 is TGTGCCAGCAGCTCGGGGGGGAATCAGCCCCAGCATTTT.

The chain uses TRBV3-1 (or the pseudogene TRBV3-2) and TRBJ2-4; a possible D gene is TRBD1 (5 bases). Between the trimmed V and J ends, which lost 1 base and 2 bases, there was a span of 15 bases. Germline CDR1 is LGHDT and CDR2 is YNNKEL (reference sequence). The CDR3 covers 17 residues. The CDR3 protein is CASSQVDRGNTKNIQYF. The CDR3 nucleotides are TGTGCCAGCAGCCAAGTCGACAGAGGCAACACCAAAAACATTCAGTACTTC.

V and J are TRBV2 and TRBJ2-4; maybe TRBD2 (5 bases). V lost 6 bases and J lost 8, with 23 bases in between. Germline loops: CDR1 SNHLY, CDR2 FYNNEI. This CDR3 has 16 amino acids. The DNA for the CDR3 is TGTGCCAGCAGCCCTAAAGGATCCGGGATCGTGGACATTCAGTACTTC. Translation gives CASSPKGSGIVDIQYF.

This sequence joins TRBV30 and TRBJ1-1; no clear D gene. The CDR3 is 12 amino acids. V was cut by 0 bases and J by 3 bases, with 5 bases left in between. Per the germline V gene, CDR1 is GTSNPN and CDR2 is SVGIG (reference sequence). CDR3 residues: CAWSVTDTEAFF. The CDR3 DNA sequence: TGTGCCTGGAGTGTAACAGACACTGAAGCTTTCTTT.

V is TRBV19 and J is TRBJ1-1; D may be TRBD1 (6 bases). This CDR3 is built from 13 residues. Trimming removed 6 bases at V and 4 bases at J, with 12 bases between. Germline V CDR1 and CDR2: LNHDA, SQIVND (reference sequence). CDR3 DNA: TGTGCCAGTAGAGGACAGATCCTCACTGAAGCTTTCTTT. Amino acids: CASRGQILTEAFF.

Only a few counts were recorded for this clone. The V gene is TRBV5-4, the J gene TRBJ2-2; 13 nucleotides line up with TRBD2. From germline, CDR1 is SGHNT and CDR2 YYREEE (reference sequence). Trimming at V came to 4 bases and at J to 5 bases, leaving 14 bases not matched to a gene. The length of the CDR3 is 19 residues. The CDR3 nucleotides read TGTGCCAGCAGCATCCGGACTAGCGGGGGAGCGGCGAGGACCGGGGAGCTGTTTTTT. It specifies CASSIRTSGGAARTGELFF.

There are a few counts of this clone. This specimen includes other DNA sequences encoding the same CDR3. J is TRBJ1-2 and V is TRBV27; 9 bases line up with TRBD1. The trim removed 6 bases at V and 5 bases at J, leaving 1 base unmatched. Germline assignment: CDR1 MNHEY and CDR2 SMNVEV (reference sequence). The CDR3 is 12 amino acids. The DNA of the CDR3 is TGTGCCAGCAGGACAGGGGGATATGGCTACACCTTC. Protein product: CASRTGGYGYTF.

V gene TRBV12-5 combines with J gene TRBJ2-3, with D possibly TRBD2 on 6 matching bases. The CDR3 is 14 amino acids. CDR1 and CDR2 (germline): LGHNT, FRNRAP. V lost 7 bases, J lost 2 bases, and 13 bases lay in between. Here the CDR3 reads CASAQAGLTDTQYF. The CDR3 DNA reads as TGTGCTAGTGCCCAAGCGGGCCTCACAGATACGCAGTATTTT.

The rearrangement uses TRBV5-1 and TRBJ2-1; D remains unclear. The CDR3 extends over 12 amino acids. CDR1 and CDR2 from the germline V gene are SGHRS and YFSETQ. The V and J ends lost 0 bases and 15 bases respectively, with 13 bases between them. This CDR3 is CASSLVDRQAFF. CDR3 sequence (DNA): TGCGCCAGCAGCTTGGTCGACCGCCAGGCGTTCTTC.

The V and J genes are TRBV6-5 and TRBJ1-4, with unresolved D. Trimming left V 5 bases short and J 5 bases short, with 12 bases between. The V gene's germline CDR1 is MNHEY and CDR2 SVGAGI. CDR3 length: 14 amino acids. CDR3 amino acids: CASSTTTANEKLFF. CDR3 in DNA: TGTGCCAGCAGTACGACAACCGCGAATGAAAAACTGTTTTTT.

The chain's CDR3 is CASSLDPLLNEQYF. CDR3 nucleotide sequence: TGTGCCAGCAGCTTAGATCCTTTACTGAACGAGCAGTACTTC. V gene TRBV11-3 combines with J gene TRBJ2-7; D remains unclear. Germline CDR1 reads SGHNT; CDR2 reads YENEEA. This CDR3 is 14 amino acids long. Trimming took 0 bases from V and 5 from J, leaving 11 bases between them.

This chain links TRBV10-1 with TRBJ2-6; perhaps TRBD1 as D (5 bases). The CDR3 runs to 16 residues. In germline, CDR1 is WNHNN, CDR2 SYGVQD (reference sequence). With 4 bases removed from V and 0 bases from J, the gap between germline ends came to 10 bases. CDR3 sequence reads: CASSADSTSGANVLTF. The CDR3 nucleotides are TGCGCCAGCAGTGCTGACAGCACCTCTGGGGCCAACGTCCTGACTTTC.

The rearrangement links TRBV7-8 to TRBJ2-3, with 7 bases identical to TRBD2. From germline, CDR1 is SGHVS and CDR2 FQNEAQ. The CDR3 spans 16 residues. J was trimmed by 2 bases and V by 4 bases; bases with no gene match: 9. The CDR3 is CASSSGSSGNTDTQYF. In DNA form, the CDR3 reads TGTGCCAGCAGCTCAGGATCTAGCGGAAACACAGATACGCAGTATTTT.

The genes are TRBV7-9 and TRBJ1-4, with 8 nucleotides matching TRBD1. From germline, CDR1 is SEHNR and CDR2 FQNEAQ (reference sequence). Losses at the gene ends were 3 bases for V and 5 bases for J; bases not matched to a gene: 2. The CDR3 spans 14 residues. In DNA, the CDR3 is TGTGCCAGCAGCTTGCGACAGGGGAATGAAAAACTGTTTTTT. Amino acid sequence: CASSLRQGNEKLFF.

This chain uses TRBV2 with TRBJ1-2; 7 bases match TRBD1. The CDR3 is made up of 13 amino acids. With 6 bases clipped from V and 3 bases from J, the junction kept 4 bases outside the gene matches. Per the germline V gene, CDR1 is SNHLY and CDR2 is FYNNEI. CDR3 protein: CASSRQGDYGYTF. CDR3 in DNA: TGTGCCAGCAGCAGACAGGGAGACTATGGCTACACCTTC.

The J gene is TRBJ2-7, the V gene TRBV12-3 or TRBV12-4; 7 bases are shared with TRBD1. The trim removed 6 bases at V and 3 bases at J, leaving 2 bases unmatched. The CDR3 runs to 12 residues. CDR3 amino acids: CASRGQNYEQYF. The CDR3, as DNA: TGTGCCAGCAGGGGACAGAACTACGAGCAGTACTTC.

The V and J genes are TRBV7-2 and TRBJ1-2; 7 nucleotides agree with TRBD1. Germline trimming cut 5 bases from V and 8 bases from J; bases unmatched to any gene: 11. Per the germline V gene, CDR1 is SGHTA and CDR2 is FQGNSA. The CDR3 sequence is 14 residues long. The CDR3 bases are TGTGCCAGCAGCACCCCGCGACAGGGAAACGGCTACACCTTC. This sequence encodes CASSTPRQGNGYTF.